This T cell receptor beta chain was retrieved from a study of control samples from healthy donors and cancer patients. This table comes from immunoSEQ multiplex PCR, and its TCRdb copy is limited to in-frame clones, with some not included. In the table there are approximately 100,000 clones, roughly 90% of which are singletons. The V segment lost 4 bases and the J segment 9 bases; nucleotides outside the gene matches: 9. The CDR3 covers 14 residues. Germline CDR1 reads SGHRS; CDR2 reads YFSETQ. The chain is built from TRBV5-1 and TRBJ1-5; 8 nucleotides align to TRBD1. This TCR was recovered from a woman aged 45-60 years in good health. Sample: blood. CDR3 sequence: CASSLGQGPSPQHF. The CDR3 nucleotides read TGCGCCAGCAGCCTCGGACAGGGTCCCTCGCCCCAGCATTTT.